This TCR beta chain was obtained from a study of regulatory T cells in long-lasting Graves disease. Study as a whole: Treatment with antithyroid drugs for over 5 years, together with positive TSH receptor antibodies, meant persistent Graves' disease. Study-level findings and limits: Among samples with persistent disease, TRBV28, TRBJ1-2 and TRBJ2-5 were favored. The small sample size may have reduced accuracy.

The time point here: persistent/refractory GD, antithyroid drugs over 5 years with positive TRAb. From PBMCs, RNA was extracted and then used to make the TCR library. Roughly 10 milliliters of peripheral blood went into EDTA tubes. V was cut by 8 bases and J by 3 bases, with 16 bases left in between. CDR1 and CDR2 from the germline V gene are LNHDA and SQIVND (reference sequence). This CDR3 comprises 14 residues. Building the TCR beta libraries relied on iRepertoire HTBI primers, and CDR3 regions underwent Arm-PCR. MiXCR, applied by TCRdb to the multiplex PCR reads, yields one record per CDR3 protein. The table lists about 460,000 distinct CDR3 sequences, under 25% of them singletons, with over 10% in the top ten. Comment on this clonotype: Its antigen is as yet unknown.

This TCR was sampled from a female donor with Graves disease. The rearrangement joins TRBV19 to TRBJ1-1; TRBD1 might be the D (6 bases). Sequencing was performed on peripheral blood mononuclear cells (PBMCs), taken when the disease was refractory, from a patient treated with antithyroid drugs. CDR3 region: CASSYREVHTEAFF. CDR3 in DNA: TGTGCCAGTTCTTACAGGGAAGTGCACACTGAAGCTTTCTTT. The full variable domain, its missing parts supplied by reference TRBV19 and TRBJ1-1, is DGGITQSPKYLFRKEGQNVTLSCEQNLNHDAMYWYRQDPGQGLRLIYYSQIVNDFQKGDIAEGYSVSREKKESFPLTVTSAQKNPTAFYLCASSYREVHTEAFFGQGTRLTVV.